This T cell receptor beta chain stems from a study of blood T cells in healthy people across ages. Next came a second PCR, run for about 6 to 11 cycles, which used a sample-barcoded 5' primer along with a J-beta primer mix. Every molecule of cDNA carried a tag from a template-switch adaptor with 12 random nucleotides. TCRdb used MiXCR to reprocess the 5' RACE reads, holding one entry per CDR3 protein. The sample shows 1.5 million to 2 million distinct CDR3 sequences, less than 50% of them seen only once. Study results and limitations: Researchers said unsorted PBMCs prevented a conclusive naive versus antigen-experienced comparison.

This clonotype has only a few counts. Its specificity is unknown. CDR1 is SGHRS and CDR2 is YFSETQ in the germline V gene. V dropped 3 bases and J dropped 5; count of bases not matched to a gene: 10. CDR3 length: 15 amino acids. The genes are TRBV5-1 and TRBJ2-5; TRBD1 matches 7 bases. The specimen sequenced was blood. The sequence came from a woman between 40 and 55 years old in good health. This CDR3 is CASSSPQGGEETQYF. The DNA for the CDR3 is TGCGCCAGCAGCTCCCCTCAAGGGGGCGAGGAGACCCAGTACTTC.